This T cell receptor (beta chain) originates from a study of shared clonotypes between healthy human individuals (dated by TCRdb to 2020 to 2021). For the wider study: A few men and a couple of women, aged 18 to 49 years, made up the cohort. For each donor, CD4 naive and CD4 memory were each run on three plates, CD8 naive on two plates, and CD8 memory on one plate. To estimate repertoire size and how much clonotype sharing occurs between individuals, the study deeply sequenced the blood TCR repertoires of a handful of healthy adults. To increase sequencing depth and limit assay-specific biases, different laboratories used diverse techniques to prepare libraries and sequence TCR repertoires. Leukapheresis yielded between about 0.8 and 8.9 billion PBMCs per donor.

Remarks on this clone: Its antigen is not yet known. Base quality data are lacking; no much larger clone is found one base away.

Summary of the overall study and its limitations: Across four donors, roughly 5.4% of naive CD4, more than 3% of naive CD8, 2% to 2.5% of memory CD4, and under 0.45% of memory CD8 clonotypes were shared. Naive subsets generally had larger estimated clonotype richness than memory subsets did. Pairwise subsampling indicated that sequencing depth was expected to affect the degree of clonotype sharing among donors. Incomplete sequencing was indicated by rarefaction of sorted-subset datasets, despite the large sequencing depth. Sampling was limited to blood, and TCR repertoires in tissue likely differ from TCR repertoires in blood. Because the study included a small number of donors, the genetic and exposure-history diversity represented was limited. Compared with non-shared clonotypes, clonotypes shared by all four sorted-subset donors had higher generation probabilities.

From the cysteine through the phenylalanine, the CDR3 covers 15 amino acids. The DNA shown is the 45-base CDR3, in frame from base 1. V is clipped by 4 bases and J by 0 bases, and the sequence between their germline boundaries is 11 bases long. The CDR1 and CDR2 encoded by the germline V gene are MGHRA and YSYEKL. TCR CDR3 regions were amplified from genomic DNA by multiplex PCR using the deep immunoSEQ assay. Extracted genomic DNA from each cell subset was spread evenly across all wells of several immunoSEQ 96-well plates, with each plate serving as a replicate. For sorted subsets, each replicate PCR was loaded with approximately 190 ng genomic DNA, equivalent to 30,000 or so T cell genomes. Purified libraries were quantified with a Qubit 3.0 fluorometer, sized on a Bioanalyzer 2100, and re-quantified with the KAPA Library Quantification kit. A separate single-read 150-cycle Illumina NextSeq 550 flow cell was used to sequence each immunoSEQ 96-well plate. On the study's bioinformatics: Because the immunoSEQ output included only junctional sequences and no quality scores, the filtering could not be the same as the filtering used for full-length reads. Sequences were annotated with PyIR, a Python wrapper for IgBLAST v1.9, and V/J genes and CDR3 were assigned using IMGT germline references. Reads with weak V/J assignments (E-value above 1e-6), missing CDR3, stop codons, out-of-frame junctions, or ambiguous translated residues were removed. V3J clonotypes were defined by identical inferred V gene, J gene, and CDR3 amino acid sequence. Percentage overlap between repertoires was calculated by dividing the number of shared unique clonotypes by the size of the smaller repertoire. RTK rarefaction, the Chao1 estimator, and Recon v2.1 estimates of unobserved clonotypes were used to assess repertoire richness. Generation probabilities for all TCRbeta clonotypes obtained by the gDNA method from a few donors were computed using OLGA. Not all clones reach the TCRdb copy of this immuneACCESS table, which keeps in-frame sequences only. Checked studies attribute under half of the gap to unresolved V genes and leave the rest unexplained. Clone size and V and J calls were adopted from that table, with D and trimming inferred from the DNA. The sample includes roughly 700,000 clones, with less than 95% observed a single time. More than 30% of the sample lies in the top ten.

Healthy HIV-negative adults with no recently reported acute infections or vaccinations were included as donors. Every donor was a Caucasian adult living in Nashville, Tennessee, USA. CD8 memory samples consisted of magnetically selected CD45RO+ cells combined with CCR7-negative CD45RA+ effector memory (TemRA) cells. Blood was obtained by leukapheresis, after which PBMCs were separated by Ficoll-Histopaque density gradient centrifugation and cryopreserved in liquid nitrogen vapor phase. Analytical flow cytometry was used to check the purity and quantity of each magnetically sorted T cell population. Genomic DNA was isolated from each sorted fraction and quantified by UV absorbance on a Nanodrop 2000c.

Sequencing input: memory CD8+ T cells from PBMCs. This sample's cell subset or site label indicates: CD45RO+ cells pooled with CCR7-negative TemRA cells. This TCR was recovered from a young man in good health. Some clones in this sample may be carry-over from other donors' samples. The chain employs TRBV4-1 and TRBJ2-3; no D segment can be confidently identified. DNA sequence: TGCGCCAGCAGCCTCATTGGGCTAAGCACAGATACGCAGTATTTT. Its protein product is CASSLIGLSTDTQYF.